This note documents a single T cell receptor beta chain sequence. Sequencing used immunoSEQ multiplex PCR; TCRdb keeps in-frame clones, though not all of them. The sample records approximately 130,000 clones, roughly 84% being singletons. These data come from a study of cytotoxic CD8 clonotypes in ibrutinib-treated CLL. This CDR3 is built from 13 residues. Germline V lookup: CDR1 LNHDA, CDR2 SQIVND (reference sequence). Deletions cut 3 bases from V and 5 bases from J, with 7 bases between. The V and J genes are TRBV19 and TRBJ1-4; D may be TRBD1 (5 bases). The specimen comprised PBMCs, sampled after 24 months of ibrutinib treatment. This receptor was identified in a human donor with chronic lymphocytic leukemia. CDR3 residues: CASSISGNEKLFF. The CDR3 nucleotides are TGTGCCAGTAGTATTTCAGGGAATGAAAAACTGTTTTTT.